A selection of T cell receptor beta chains follows, all from one sample in a study of human T cells and chemical hapten exposure. TCRdb reprocessed the RACE reads with MiXCR, giving one entry per CDR3 protein. The sample records 95,000 to 150,000 distinct CDR3 sequences, roughly 13% being singletons. This material consisted of whole blood, taken in connection with sensitization to the hapten diphenylcyclopropenone (DPC). These receptors were collected from a man aged 18-30 years with alopecia areata. Some clones in this sample may be carry-over from other donors' samples. The CDR3 runs from the conserved cysteine through the conserved F or W. The order of the fields is J gene, V gene, CDR3 protein.

>TRBJ2-4|TRBV6-5
CASSYSTVNIQYF
>TRBJ1-1|TRBV10-1
CASSESPAPIRGAEAFF
>TRBJ1-5|TRBV19
CASSVSISQPQHF
>TRBJ2-5|TRBV9
CASSVVGGSETQYF
>TRBJ2-6|TRBV12-3/TRBV12-4
CASSLKLGTGANVLTF
>TRBJ2-1|TRBV7-9
CASNEQFF
>TRBJ2-5|TRBV5-5
CASSLVRDQETQYF
>TRBJ2-5|TRBV21-1
CASSNLNRPRETQYF
>TRBJ1-1|TRBV5-1
CASSLDLGFQNTEAFF
>TRBJ1-1|TRBV2
CASSDLGTANTEAFF
>TRBJ1-4|TRBV5-1
CASSGTGEKLFF
>TRBJ1-4|TRBV18
CASSPSTGGSEKLFF
>TRBJ2-6|TRBV5-6
CASSLVGQGSGANVLTF
>TRBJ1-5|TRBV20-1
CSARVRNQPQHF
>TRBJ2-2|TRBV7-2
CASSPGARGTGELFF
>TRBJ1-2|TRBV12-2
CASRSTWFGDTGRGYTF
>TRBJ2-3|TRBV6-5
CASSGLAGGTDTQYF
>TRBJ2-5|TRBV10-3
CAISAYKNQETQYF
>TRBJ1-6|TRBV10-2
CATGQSSYNSPLHF
>TRBJ2-3|TRBV20-1
CSAGGVSTDTQYF
>TRBJ2-1|TRBV7-9
CASSRPEHYNEQFF
>TRBJ2-7|TRBV20-1
CSARSVDSYEQYF
>TRBJ2-3|TRBV3-1
CASSQGRGSSTDTQYF
>TRBJ1-2|TRBV7-9
CASSPEGFDYGYTF
>TRBJ1-1|TRBV7-5
CISVFFRMAGTEAFF
>TRBJ2-5|TRBV12-3/TRBV12-4
CASSLARGVQETQYF
>TRBJ2-3|TRBV29-1
CSVQDTQYF
>TRBJ2-1|TRBV6-1
CASSEAEVNEQFF
>TRBJ1-6|TRBV5-1
CASSSPGTGNSPLHF
>TRBJ2-5|TRBV10-2
CASSESSQVTLETQYF
>TRBJ2-1|TRBV10-3
CAISGTNLGQFF
>TRBJ2-7|TRBV28
CASSWTGTLSYEQYF
>TRBJ1-2|TRBV24-1
CATQGGPNYGYTF
>TRBJ1-4|TRBV19
CASSRSATNEKLFF
>TRBJ2-1|TRBV2
CASRALGAEQFF
>TRBJ2-5|TRBV7-3
CASSETGSGQETQYF
>TRBJ1-2|TRBV29-1
CSVEVLRELNGYTF
>TRBJ2-6|TRBV28
CASSLTGGSTGANVLTF